Given below is one T cell receptor beta chain in context. Its antigen remains unidentified. The data were obtained in a study of vaccination and CD4 T cells after COVID-19. Study background: Two Hispanic individuals were among six male and four female convalescent patients.

Documented treatment: approximately 10-day PBMC culture with coronavirus spike peptide pools or control peptides (ViraFEST assay). The Oncomine TCR Beta short-read assay sequenced DNA from cultured CD4+ T cells. TCRdb recomputed calls from the PCR reads with MiXCR, one row per CDR3 protein. The table includes about 9,700 distinct CDR3 sequences, around 70% detected once. The CDR3 runs 14 residues. V gave up 3 bases and J gave up 14 bases, with 17 bases separating them. Germline-derived CDR1 and CDR2 are SEHNR and FQNEAQ (reference sequence). The chain joins TRBV7-9 to TRBJ1-6; unclear D gene. Sequencing used CD4+ T cells from blood, cultured in vitro. This receptor was identified in a human donor who had recovered from COVID-19. The CDR3 loop reads CASSLPGDASTLHF. The DNA of the CDR3 is TGTGCCAGCAGCTTGCCCGGGGATGCCAGCACCCTCCACTTT. Using reference TRBV7-9 and TRBJ1-6 for the parts outside the CDR3, the full variable domain is DTGVSQNPRHKITKRGQNVTFRCDPISEHNRLYWYRQTLGQGPEFLTYFQNEAQLEKSRLLSDRFSAERPKGSFSTLEIQRTEQGDSAMYLCASSLPGDASTLHFGNGTRLTVT.